Each of the 27 T cell receptor beta chains below was sequenced from the same sample in a study of blood T cell repertoires in COVID-19. Sequenced by immunoSEQ multiplex PCR; TCRdb stores in-frame clones only, minus some. This table has 360,000 or so clones, roughly 87% appearing once. Sequencing input: PBMCs or T cells enriched from blood (not recorded which). Every receptor here comes from a woman aged 50 to 60 who had recovered from COVID-19.

This clone was detected only a few times. The rearrangement links TRBV7-2 to TRBJ1-1; maybe TRBD1 (5 bases). V was shortened by 2 bases and J by 1 base, with 23 bases between the two germline ends. Germline CDR1 SGHTA, CDR2 FQGNSA. This CDR3 is built from 19 residues. The CDR3 protein is CASSLSGYSRRGANTEAFF. Written as DNA, the CDR3 is TGTGCCAGCAGCTTATCCGGCTATAGCAGACGTGGGGCGAACACTGAAGCTTTCTTT. Based on the CDR3 plus reference TRBV7-2 and TRBJ1-1, the full variable domain is GAGVSQSPSNKVTEKGKDVELRCDPISGHTALYWYRQSLGQGLEFLIYFQGNSAPDKSGLPSDRFSAERTGGSVSTLTIQRTQQEDSAVYLCASSLSGYSRRGANTEAFFGQGTRLTVV.

V gene TRBV5-1 combines with J gene TRBJ1-4; possibly TRBD1 for D (6 bases). Germline V gene lookup returns CDR1 SGHRS and CDR2 YFSETQ. V lost 0 bases and J lost 0, with 12 bases in between. This CDR3 region has 17 residues. Written as DNA, the CDR3 is TGCGCCAGCAGCTTGGGCCCAGGGGTTACAACTAATGAAAAACTGTTTTTT. Amino acid sequence: CASSLGPGVTTNEKLFF.

The chain is built from TRBV12-3 or TRBV12-4 and TRBJ1-2, with TRBD1 matching 11 bases. The J segment lost 11 bases and the V segment lost 6 bases, leaving 8 bases of the junction unmatched. The CDR3 is 13 amino acids. CDR3 sequence: CASSRDRGWSYTF. The CDR3 nucleotides are TGTGCCAGCAGCAGGGACAGGGGGTGGTCTTACACCTTC.

The chain joins TRBV7-9 to TRBJ1-6, with 7 positions matching TRBD1. Trimming cost V 5 bases and J 9 bases; bases outside gene matches: 10. CDR1 and CDR2 (germline): SEHNR, FQNEAQ (reference sequence). This CDR3 has 15 amino acids. The CDR3 region is CASSPATGIGSPLHF. CDR3 bases: TGTGCCAGCAGCCCAGCGACAGGGATAGGTTCACCCCTCCACTTT.

The chain joins TRBV4-1 to TRBJ2-7, with 7 bases matching TRBD1. Germline V gives CDR1 MGHRA, CDR2 YSYEKL. There are 18 residues in the CDR3. The J segment lost 3 bases and the V segment lost 3 bases, leaving 17 bases of the junction unmatched. The CDR3 sequence: CASSHTPAGGQKFYEQYF. CDR3 nucleotides: TGCGCCAGCAGCCACACGCCGGCAGGGGGACAGAAATTCTACGAGCAGTACTTC.

The chain couples TRBV9 to TRBJ1-2, with a weak D call TRBD1 (6 bases). V lost 0 bases and J lost 5, with 23 bases in between. The CDR3 consists of 18 residues. Germline V lookup: CDR1 SGDLS, CDR2 YYNGEE. CDR3 sequence: CASSVGGGKDRPLYGYTF. Written as DNA, the CDR3 is TGTGCCAGCAGCGTAGGGGGAGGGAAAGACAGGCCCCTTTATGGCTACACCTTC.

The rearrangement links TRBV6-5 to TRBJ1-1; D is perhaps TRBD1 (6 bases). Germline CDR1 and CDR2: MNHEY and SVGAGI. The ends were cut back, 5 bases at V and 3 bases at J, with 10 bases in the middle. The CDR3 consists of 13 residues. The CDR3 nucleotides read TGTGCCAGCAGTCCAACAGGGTACACTGAAGCTTTCTTT. It translates to CASSPTGYTEAFF.

The V and J genes are TRBV7-8 and TRBJ2-1, with D possibly being TRBD2 (7 bases). Germline assignment: CDR1 SGHVS and CDR2 FQNEAQ. Trimming took off 5 bases at V and 8 bases at J, with 16 bases between the two ends. The CDR3 covers 14 residues. The CDR3 spells CASSISGGRDEQFF. The CDR3, as DNA: TGTGCCAGCAGCATTTCGGGGGGCAGGGATGAGCAGTTCTTC.

This chain connects TRBV5-4 to TRBJ2-5; 8 nucleotides agree with TRBD2. This CDR3 contains 15 residues. V trimming: 0 bases; J trimming: 5 bases; junction bases outside the gene matches: 6. CDR1 and CDR2 (germline): SGHNT, YYREEE (reference sequence). The CDR3 sequence is CASSLDSGVGETQYF. In DNA, the CDR3 is TGTGCCAGCAGCTTGGATAGCGGGGTCGGGGAGACCCAGTACTTC.

This rearrangement joins TRBV6-5 to TRBJ1-1; D possibly corresponds to TRBD1 (6 bases). V lost 4 bases and J lost 2, with 11 bases in between. From germline, CDR1 is MNHEY and CDR2 SVGAGI. This CDR3 comprises 14 residues. Here the CDR3 DNA reads TGTGCCAGCAGTTTAGGGGGACCCAACACTGAAGCTTTCTTT. This translates into CASSLGGPNTEAFF.

V usage is TRBV5-4 and J usage is TRBJ1-1, with 8 bases aligning to TRBD1. This CDR3 spans 13 amino acids. Losses at the gene ends were 4 bases for V and 8 bases for J; bases not matched to a gene: 7. Germline loops: CDR1 SGHNT, CDR2 YYREEE (reference sequence). In DNA form, the CDR3 reads TGTGCCAGCAGCCCGACAGGGGCGGGAGAAGCTTTCTTT. It encodes CASSPTGAGEAFF.

This sequence joins TRBV5-5 and TRBJ1-5; 11 bases agree with TRBD1. V shed 0 bases, J shed 7 bases, and the junction held 3 bases outside the gene matches. From germline, CDR1 is SGHKS and CDR2 YYEKEE (reference sequence). CDR3 length equals 15 residues. The DNA for the CDR3 is TGTGCCAGCAGCTTGGAAGGGACAGGGGGACAGCCCCAGCATTTT. It translates to CASSLEGTGGQPQHF.

J is TRBJ1-1 and V is TRBV11-2; 7 bases agree with TRBD1. Trimming cost V 5 bases and J 11 bases; bases outside gene matches: 11. The CDR3 is made up of 13 amino acids. Germline V lookup: CDR1 SGHAT, CDR2 FQNNGV. DNA of the CDR3: TGTGCCAGCAGCCCCATCACGGGACAGCGCGCTTTCTTT. This encodes CASSPITGQRAFF.

This chain joins TRBV6-6 and TRBJ1-2; TRBD1 matches at 9 bases. This CDR3 spans 14 amino acids. Germline V gene sequence: CDR1 MNHNY, CDR2 SVGAGI (reference sequence). Trimming cost V 5 bases and J 4 bases; bases outside gene matches: 5. The CDR3 coding sequence is TGTGCCAGCAGTGGGGGACAGGGCGGCTATGGCTACACCTTC. As protein: CASSGGQGGYGYTF.

The chain joins TRBV25-1 to TRBJ1-1, with D possibly TRBD1 on 6 matching bases. This CDR3 region has 13 residues. V gave up 5 bases and J gave up 5 bases, with 12 bases separating them. The germline gives CDR1 MGHDK, CDR2 SYGVNS. CDR3 DNA sequence: TGTGCCAGCAGTAGTACAGGGCGGACTGAAGCTTTCTTT. Encoded protein: CASSSTGRTEAFF.

This chain joins TRBV9 and TRBJ2-2; TRBD2 agrees at 8 bases. Germline CDR1 SGDLS, CDR2 YYNGEE. V dropped 7 bases and J dropped 5; count of bases not matched to a gene: 13. This CDR3 is built from 16 residues. CDR3 DNA sequence: TGTGCCAGCTGGCCCGGGACGGGAGGGGATACCGGGGAGCTGTTTTTT. It is translated as CASWPGTGGDTGELFF.

This chain uses TRBV7-2 with TRBJ1-5, with a tentative D call TRBD1 (6 bases). CDR3 length: 15 residues. Trimming took 5 bases from V and 9 from J, leaving 20 bases between them. Germline V gene sequence: CDR1 SGHTA, CDR2 FQGNSA. The CDR3 sequence: CASSPMTGSLGPQHF. Written as DNA, the CDR3 is TGTGCCAGCAGCCCCATGACAGGCTCGCTCGGGCCCCAGCATTTT.

The chain uses TRBV21-1 and TRBJ1-1. TRBV21-1 is listed as a pseudogene. The CDR3 has 14 residues. The CDR3 bases are TGTGCCAGCAGACTCCACGGGGTGGTCACTGAAGCTTTCTTT. This translates into CASRLHGVVTEAFF.

CDR3: CASSGGQGAINEQFF. The CDR3 DNA follows: TGTGCCAGCAGCGGAGGACAGGGGGCGATAAATGAGCAGTTCTTC. The chain is built from TRBV7-6 and TRBJ2-1; 11 positions match TRBD1. Germline lookup yields CDR1 SGHVS and CDR2 FNYEAQ. The CDR3 consists of 15 residues. V shed 5 bases, J shed 7 bases, and the junction held 7 bases outside the gene matches.

The chain links TRBV30 to TRBJ1-1; 7 nucleotides align to TRBD1. The CDR3 sequence is 14 residues long. Germline V gives CDR1 GTSNPN, CDR2 SVGIG (reference sequence). V lost 3 bases and J lost 1; bases outside the gene matches: 5. In nucleotides, the CDR3 is TGTGCCTGGAGCGTGGGACAGCGGAACACTGAAGCTTTCTTT. Residues: CAWSVGQRNTEAFF.

V and J are TRBV7-2 and TRBJ1-5, with D possibly matching TRBD1 (5 bases). Germline V CDR1 and CDR2: SGHTA, FQGNSA. This CDR3 comprises 15 residues. V was pared by 0 bases and J by 6 bases, with 12 bases between. CDR3 sequence (DNA): TGTGCCAGCAGCTTAGCGGGAGGGGACGGTCAGCCCCAGCATTTT. Translating gives CASSLAGGDGQPQHF.

The chain joins TRBV4-3 to TRBJ2-3; D possibly corresponds to TRBD1 (6 bases). Trimming pared 0 bases from V and 4 bases from J, leaving 14 bases between. CDR1 LGHNA and CDR2 YSLEER come from the germline V gene. The CDR3 runs 16 residues. CDR3 nucleotide sequence: TGCGCCAGCAGCCAAGACCGATTAAGGGGGTCAGATACGCAGTATTTT. Residues: CASSQDRLRGSDTQYF.

CDR3 nucleotide sequence: TGCAGCGTAGGACAGGGGTCCTACAATGAGCAGTTCTTC. It translates to CSVGQGSYNEQFF. This chain connects TRBV29-1 to TRBJ2-1; 9 nucleotides agree with TRBD1. The CDR3 is 13 amino acids. Germline loops: CDR1 SQVTM, CDR2 ANQGSEA. V shed 6 bases, J shed 1 base, and the junction held 1 base outside the gene matches.

This clone was counted a few times. The chain has TRBV27 and TRBJ2-6; maybe TRBD2 (5 bases). CDR1 MNHEY and CDR2 SMNVEV come from the germline V gene (reference sequence). Trimming pared 2 bases from V and 0 bases from J, leaving 8 bases between. This CDR3 comprises 16 residues. The DNA of the CDR3 is TGTGCCAGCAGTTTACAAGGGAGCTCTGGGGCCAACGTCCTGACTTTC. It encodes CASSLQGSSGANVLTF.

V usage is TRBV2 and J usage is TRBJ2-4, with TRBD1 as a possible D gene (5 bases). Trimming took 6 bases from V and 7 from J, leaving 13 bases between them. The germline V gene encodes CDR1 SNHLY and CDR2 FYNNEI. CDR3 length equals 13 residues. The CDR3, as DNA: TGTGCCAGCAGGAAGACAGAGTTGAACATTCAGTACTTC. Translating it yields CASRKTELNIQYF. The full variable domain, its missing parts supplied by reference TRBV2 and TRBJ2-4, is EPEVTQTPSHQVTQMGQEVILRCVPISNHLYFYWYRQILGQKVEFLVSFYNNEISEKSEIFDDQFSVERPDGSNFTLKIRSTKLEDSAMYFCASRKTELNIQYFGAGTRLSVL.

This clone was observed once. V and J are TRBV30 and TRBJ2-2; TRBD1 aligns across 9 bases. CDR1 GTSNPN and CDR2 SVGIG come from the germline V gene (reference sequence). This CDR3 comprises 16 residues. The junction had 10 bases not matched to a gene; V was cut back by 3 bases and J by 5 bases. The CDR3 bases are TGTGCCTGGAGGAGACCGGGACAGGGTCCGACCGGGGAGCTGTTTTTT. Amino acids: CAWRRPGQGPTGELFF.

A single count supports this clone. This rearrangement joins TRBV6-5 to TRBJ1-2; 8 bases fit TRBD1. V shed 4 bases, J shed 11 bases, and the junction held 9 bases outside the gene matches. The CDR3 is 13 residues long. The germline CDR1 and CDR2 sequences are MNHEY and SVGAGI. The CDR3 nucleotides read TGTGCCAGCAGTTTTCAGGGGGCGAAAACTTACACCTTC. As protein: CASSFQGAKTYTF.